This TCR beta chain was retrieved from a study of T cell responses to AZD1222 COVID-19 vaccine. Study results and limitations: In all cases, repertoires were sampled only after the peak T cell response.

Only in-frame clones appear in the TCRdb table, and some are missing; sequencing was by immunoSEQ multiplex PCR. The profile shows tens of thousands of clones, about 87% of them singletons. On this clone itself: Its matching antigen is unknown.

V shed 5 bases and J shed 3 bases, with 10 bases lying between them. Germline V gene sequence: CDR1 MNHEY, CDR2 SVGAGI. This CDR3 is 13 amino acids long. This receptor was taken from an adult who received the AZD1222 COVID-19 vaccine. The rearrangement uses TRBV6-5 and TRBJ2-5; D call uncertain. This material consisted of peripheral blood, taken 28 days after the second AZD1222 dose. CDR3: CASSTWIKETQYF. The CDR3 DNA reads TGTGCCAGCAGTACATGGATTAAAGAGACCCAGTACTTC.